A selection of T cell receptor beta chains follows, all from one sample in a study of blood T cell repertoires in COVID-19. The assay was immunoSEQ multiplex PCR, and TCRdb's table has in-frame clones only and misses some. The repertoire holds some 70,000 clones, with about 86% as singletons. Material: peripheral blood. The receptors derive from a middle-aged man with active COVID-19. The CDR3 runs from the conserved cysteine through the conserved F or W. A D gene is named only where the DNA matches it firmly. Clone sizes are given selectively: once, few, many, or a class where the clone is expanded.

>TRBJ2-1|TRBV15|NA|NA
CATSRAGIHEQFF
TGTGCCACCAGCAGAGCAGGGATCCATGAGCAGTTCTTC
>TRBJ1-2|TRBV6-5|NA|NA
CASSYSRPGTGGGYTF
TGTGCCAGCAGTTACTCGAGGCCAGGGACCGGGGGGGGCTACACCTTC
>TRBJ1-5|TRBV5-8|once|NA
CASSLQGEVGQPQHF
TGTGCCAGCAGCTTACAGGGTGAGGTAGGGCAGCCCCAGCATTTT
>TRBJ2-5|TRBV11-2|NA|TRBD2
CASSRTSLMGETQYF
TGTGCCAGCAGTCGGACTAGCTTAATGGGGGAGACCCAGTACTTC
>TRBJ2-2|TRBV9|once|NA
CASSSEEGSLGTGELFF
TGTGCCAGCAGCTCAGAGGAAGGGAGCTTAGGGACCGGGGAGCTGTTTTTT
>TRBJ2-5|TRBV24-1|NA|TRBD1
CATSDIQGRETQYF
TGTGCCACCAGTGATATACAGGGGAGAGAGACCCAGTACTTC
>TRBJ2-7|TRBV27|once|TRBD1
CATRDSGTYEQYF
TGTGCCACCAGGGACAGTGGTACCTACGAGCAGTACTTC
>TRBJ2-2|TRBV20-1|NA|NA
CSASSSAVTGELFF
TGCAGTGCTAGTTCCAGCGCGGTCACCGGGGAGCTGTTTTTT
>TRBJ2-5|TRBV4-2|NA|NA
CASSKAPGGVQETQYF
TGTGCCAGCAGCAAGGCTCCTGGCGGGGTACAAGAGACCCAGTACTTC
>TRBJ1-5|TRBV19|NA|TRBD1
CASSKWTGVAQPQHF
TGTGCCAGTAGTAAGTGGACAGGGGTCGCTCAGCCCCAGCATTTT
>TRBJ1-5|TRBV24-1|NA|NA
CATQGHGGRVPQHF
TGTGCCACCCAGGGCCACGGGGGAAGGGTGCCCCAGCATTTT
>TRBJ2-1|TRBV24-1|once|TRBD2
CATSDGLAGVNEQFF
TGTGCCACCAGTGACGGACTAGCGGGAGTGAATGAGCAGTTCTTC
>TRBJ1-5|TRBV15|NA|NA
CATSRESGSGQPQHF
TGTGCCACCAGCAGAGAAAGCGGGTCGGGACAGCCCCAGCATTTT
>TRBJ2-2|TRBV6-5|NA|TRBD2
CASSHTSGGRSELFF
TGTGCCAGCAGTCATACTAGCGGGGGGCGGTCGGAGCTGTTTTTT
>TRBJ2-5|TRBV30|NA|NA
CAWSTGVAETQYF
TGTGCCTGGAGTACGGGAGTTGCGGAGACCCAGTACTTC
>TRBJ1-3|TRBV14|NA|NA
CASSRQSSGNTIYF
TGTGCCAGCAGCAGACAGAGCTCTGGAAACACCATATATTTT
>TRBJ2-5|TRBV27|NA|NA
CASSQLNGQQETQYF
TGTGCCAGCAGTCAGCTGAACGGACAGCAAGAGACCCAGTACTTC
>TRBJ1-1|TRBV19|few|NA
CASGLPAEAFF
TGTGCCAGCGGTCTTCCTGCTGAAGCTTTCTTT
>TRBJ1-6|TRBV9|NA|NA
CASSITGLESPLHF
TGTGCCAGCAGCATTACAGGGCTCGAGTCACCCCTCCACTTT
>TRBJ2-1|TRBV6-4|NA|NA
CASSEIAGAYYNEQFF
TGTGCCAGCAGTGAAATCGCGGGGGCTTACTACAATGAGCAGTTCTTC
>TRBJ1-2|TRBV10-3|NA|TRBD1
CAIRGDSFYGYTF
TGTGCCATCAGGGGGGACAGTTTCTATGGCTACACCTTC
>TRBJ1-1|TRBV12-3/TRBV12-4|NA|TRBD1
CASSSDRGTEAFF
TGTGCCAGCAGTTCGGACAGGGGCACTGAAGCTTTCTTT
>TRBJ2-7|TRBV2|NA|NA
CASSEETASSYEQYF
TGTGCCAGCAGTGAGGAGACAGCTTCCTCCTACGAGCAGTACTTC
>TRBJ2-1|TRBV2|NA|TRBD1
CASSVGTGGLYNEQFF
TGTGCCAGCAGTGTAGGAACAGGGGGTTTATACAATGAGCAGTTCTTC